Listed below are T cell receptor beta chains from one sample, sequenced in a study of blood T cell repertoires in COVID-19. Clones were sequenced by immunoSEQ multiplex PCR, and TCRdb holds only the in-frame ones, with some missing. The data hold just over 75,000 clones, with 75% to 90% observed a single time. What was sequenced was peripheral blood. The receptors shown here come from a man aged 55 to 70 with active or convalescent COVID-19. The CDR3 runs from the conserved cysteine through the conserved F or W. D genes are given only for firm matches. Some rows have no size entry. The others give once, few or many, or a class for an expanded clone.

j_call d_call clone_size v_call cdr3_nt cdr3_aa
TRBJ1-1 - - TRBV19 TGTGCCAGTAGTATAGGGGGACTACGGGGCCTGCATGAAGCTTTCTTT CASSIGGLRGLHEAFF
TRBJ1-2 - - TRBV29-1 TGCAGCGTTGAGGGGGGGGCCGGTCGAGACTACACCTTC CSVEGGAGRDYTF
TRBJ2-3 TRBD2 - TRBV4-3 TGCGCCAGCAGCCAAGTAGGCCCGGGGGGAAGCACAGATACGCAGTATTTT CASSQVGPGGSTDTQYF
TRBJ2-1 - many TRBV7-9 TGTGCCAGCAGCTTAGCGGAGAATGAGCAGTTCTTC CASSLAENEQFF
TRBJ2-7 - few TRBV4-1 TGCGCCAGCAGCCAAGACAGGGGATACGAGCAGTACTTC CASSQDRGYEQYF
TRBJ2-5 - - TRBV19 TGTGCCAGTAGTGCGCCTGGGGGGTCGGGGACCCAGTACTTC CASSAPGGSGTQYF
TRBJ1-3 TRBD1 - TRBV27 TGTGCCAGCAGTGTAGACAGGGGGCCAGGAAACACCATATATTTT CASSVDRGPGNTIYF
TRBJ2-2 - - TRBV14 TGTGCCAGCAGCCAATTTCCGGACACCGGGGAGCTGTTTTTT CASSQFPDTGELFF
TRBJ2-7 TRBD1 - TRBV4-3 TGCGCCAGCAGCCAAGAGGGACAGAATATATACGAGCAGTACTTC CASSQEGQNIYEQYF
TRBJ2-1 TRBD2 - TRBV19 TGTGCCAGTAGTTACGGGGGCGGGGGGCCCTTCAATGAGCAGTTCTTC CASSYGGGGPFNEQFF
TRBJ2-3 TRBD2 many TRBV11-3 TGTGCCAGCAGCTCCGGGGGTAGCGGGGGGGCAGATACGCAGTATTTT CASSSGGSGGADTQYF